The rows below give T cell receptor beta chains drawn from one sample of a study of tumor-infiltrating lymphocytes in localized non-small cell lung cancer. TCRdb's copy holds only in-frame clones and misses some; the assay was immunoSEQ multiplex PCR. Of roughly 13,000 clones listed, 70% to 85% were seen once; the top ten hold less than 15%. Source material: uninvolved lung tissue not adjacent to the tumor. The origin of the receptors is a human donor with non-small cell lung cancer. Each CDR3 is given with its conserved first and last residue.

>TRBJ2-1|TRBV25-1
CASSSSGRSNEQFF
>TRBJ1-1|TRBV4-1
CASSQGRGGSGSEAFF
>TRBJ1-1|TRBV27
CASSNPGAGGRQVDAFF
>TRBJ2-1|TRBV6-4
CASSRGGIDNEQFF
>TRBJ2-7|TRBV11-3
CASSLGSREQYF
>TRBJ1-6|TRBV25-1
CASSEGGTARGSPLHF
>TRBJ1-4|TRBV5-6
CASSLAVGRNEKLFF
>TRBJ1-2|TRBV5-1
CASSSGQATYGYTF
>TRBJ1-3|TRBV7-6
CASSPPGGQGAGNTIYF
>TRBJ1-2|TRBV5-1
CASSLGQGADYGYTF
>TRBJ2-3|TRBV6-1
CASSDRLAGGAPPTDTQYF
>TRBJ2-7|TRBV10-3
CAISELGQLSYEQYF
>TRBJ2-2|TRBV5-1
CASSHLGTGGLGELFF
>TRBJ1-5|TRBV5-5
CASSHTGNSNQPQHF
>TRBJ1-3|TRBV30
CAYSQGAGNTIYF
>TRBJ1-2|TRBV7-8
CASSNPGTGNGYTF
>TRBJ2-7|TRBV10-2
CASSDEEGPLIYEQYF
>TRBJ2-7|TRBV6-6
CASSDGGRVTYEQYF
>TRBJ2-7|TRBV5-8
CASSLGLAGRSYEQYF
>TRBJ2-2|TRBV2
CASSVTRNTGELFF
>TRBJ2-7|TRBV6-5
CASRFRDRGGYEQYF
>TRBJ1-2|TRBV2
CASSGTQGSYGYTF
>TRBJ2-1|TRBV19
CASSIDRDYYNEQFF
>TRBJ1-4|TRBV7-9
CATSINTGEKLFF
>TRBJ2-7|TRBV4-1
CASSQDLAVSSYEQYF
>TRBJ2-1|TRBV7-8
CASSLSGAEQFF
>TRBJ2-3|TRBV6-6
CASLAGGSDTQYF
>TRBJ2-1|TRBV5-1
CASSPVDGSYNEQFF
>TRBJ1-4|TRBV19
CASRRGLEKLFF
>TRBJ1-1|TRBV10-3
CAISSGVRGTEAFF
>TRBJ2-7|TRBV14
CASSQTSGGSYEQYF
>TRBJ2-7|TRBV11-1
CASSRGHQTHEQYF
>TRBJ1-6|TRBV6-6
CASSYEGQANSPLHF
>TRBJ2-7|TRBV9
CASSPPGVGSSYEQYF
>TRBJ1-2|TRBV5-6
CASSLALVVDYGYTF
>TRBJ2-3|TRBV5-1
CASSPRGPGRSDTQYF
>TRBJ1-1|TRBV7-9
CASSQRSSRTGTQNVEAFF
>TRBJ1-3|TRBV6-5
CASRPGSMIGNTIYF
>TRBJ1-1|TRBV19
CASSIGAEAFF
>TRBJ2-1|TRBV4-1
CASSQEAASGYNEQFF
>TRBJ2-7|TRBV10-3
CAISESWGGGSEQYF
>TRBJ1-4|TRBV5-1
CASSWDSEKLFF
>TRBJ1-2|TRBV15
CATSRDNYGYTF
>TRBJ1-1|TRBV19
CASSSVPGKAEAFF
>TRBJ1-2|TRBV18
CASSPSYGYTF
>TRBJ1-2|TRBV9
CASSPHWGRGGGYTF